The rows below give T cell receptor beta chains drawn from one sample of a study of blood T cell repertoires in COVID-19. Profiling relied on immunoSEQ multiplex PCR, and the TCRdb table lists in-frame clones only, not all of them. The sample lists over 120,000 clones; 65% to 85% were seen once. The sequenced sample was peripheral blood. All receptors derive from a woman in her fifties or sixties with acute or convalescent COVID-19. CDR3s include the opening cysteine and the closing phenylalanine or tryptophan. D genes are given only for firm matches. Part of the rows lack a size; the others show once, few, many or a class for expanded clones.

D	size	V	J	CDR3	DNA
-	-	TRBV20-1	TRBJ1-1	CSASKASGAFF	TGCAGTGCGAGTAAGGCCTCGGGAGCTTTCTTT
TRBD2	-	TRBV7-9	TRBJ2-5	CASSRSGSETQYF	TGTGCCAGCAGTCGTAGCGGGAGCGAGACCCAGTACTTC
TRBD2	-	TRBV24-1	TRBJ2-2	CATSARQSMPGLAGLNTGELFF	TGTGCCACCAGTGCCCGCCAGTCTATGCCGGGACTAGCGGGACTAAACACCGGGGAGCTGTTTTTT
-	-	TRBV5-6	TRBJ2-3	CASSLSISGDTQYF	TGTGCCAGCAGCTTGTCAATATCGGGAGATACGCAGTATTTT
TRBD1	-	TRBV14	TRBJ2-7	CASSRGVPGQQYLYEQYF	TGTGCCAGCAGCCGAGGCGTACCGGGACAGCAATACCTCTACGAGCAGTACTTC
TRBD2	-	TRBV4-2	TRBJ2-1	CASSQEGLADGNEQFF	TGTGCCAGCAGCCAAGAGGGGCTAGCGGACGGGAATGAGCAGTTCTTC
-	-	TRBV30	TRBJ1-2	CAWSSRQINYGYTF	TGTGCCTGGAGCTCTCGACAGATTAACTATGGCTACACCTTC
TRBD2	-	TRBV7-9	TRBJ2-1	CASSLGLQLGYEQFF	TGTGCCAGCAGCCTGGGACTACAACTGGGCTATGAGCAGTTCTTC
-	-	TRBV19	TRBJ1-2	CASWGRGDYGYTF	TGTGCCAGTTGGGGCAGGGGCGACTATGGCTACACCTTC
-	once	TRBV9	TRBJ1-2	CASSPFPANYGYTF	TGTGCCAGCAGCCCCTTTCCCGCTAACTATGGCTACACCTTC
TRBD2	-	TRBV7-3	TRBJ2-1	CASSLATSGRYNEQFF	TGTGCCAGCAGCTTGGCTACTAGCGGGAGGTACAATGAGCAGTTCTTC
-	-	TRBV28	TRBJ2-1	CASSLSEGLGTLLNEQFF	TGTGCCAGCAGTTTATCAGAAGGGTTGGGGACACTCCTCAATGAGCAGTTCTTC
-	once	TRBV29-1	TRBJ1-1	CSAVQGTNTEAFF	TGCAGCGCAGTACAGGGCACGAACACTGAAGCTTTCTTT
-	few	TRBV15	TRBJ2-2	CATSSEPRNTGELFF	TGTGCCACCAGCAGCGAGCCTCGTAACACCGGGGAGCTGTTTTTT
TRBD1	-	TRBV7-9	TRBJ1-1	CASSLGQGARAITEAFF	TGTGCCAGCAGCTTAGGACAGGGGGCCCGGGCGATCACTGAAGCTTTCTTT
TRBD2	-	TRBV11-3	TRBJ2-3	CASSLEGGPTDTQYF	TGTGCCAGCAGCTTAGAGGGAGGGCCGACAGATACGCAGTATTTT
TRBD1	-	TRBV5-6	TRBJ2-7	CASSLPGQGAGYEQYF	TGTGCCAGCAGCTTGCCTGGACAGGGGGCAGGCTACGAGCAGTACTTC
-	-	TRBV2	TRBJ2-7	CASSAQSYEQYF	TGTGCCAGCAGTGCACAGTCCTACGAGCAGTACTTC
TRBD1	-	TRBV27	TRBJ1-1	CASSYSQGGWTEAFF	TGTGCCAGCAGTTATTCTCAGGGGGGCTGGACTGAAGCTTTCTTT
-	-	TRBV18	TRBJ1-5	CASSPGGNQPQHF	TGTGCCAGCTCACCGGGAGGCAATCAGCCCCAGCATTTT
-	many	TRBV25-1	TRBJ2-3	CASSALASSTDTQYF	TGTGCCAGCAGTGCCCTAGCGTCTAGCACAGATACGCAGTATTTT
-	-	TRBV30	TRBJ2-1	CAWRAFAGPWNEQFF	TGTGCCTGGAGAGCCTTCGCGGGACCTTGGAATGAGCAGTTCTTC
-	-	TRBV2	TRBJ2-7	CASSSERFGYEQYF	TGTGCCAGCAGTAGTGAGCGATTTGGCTACGAGCAGTACTTC
-	-	TRBV7-8	TRBJ2-1	CASSLPVTGSSYNEQFF	TGTGCCAGCAGCTTACCCGTTACAGGGAGCTCCTACAATGAGCAGTTCTTC
TRBD2	-	TRBV3-1/TRBV3-2	TRBJ2-3	CASSQGGIPSGRGDTQYF	TGTGCCAGCAGCCAAGGTGGGATTCCTAGCGGGAGAGGTGATACGCAGTATTTT
TRBD2	-	TRBV27	TRBJ2-7	CASGGSSGSAYEQYF	TGTGCCAGCGGGGGATCTAGCGGGAGTGCCTACGAGCAGTACTTC
-	-	TRBV6-5	TRBJ2-2	CASSPEAITGELFF	TGTGCCAGCAGTCCGGAGGCAATCACCGGGGAGCTGTTTTTT
-	-	TRBV27	TRBJ2-2	CASSGQMGVVGELFF	TGTGCCAGCAGTGGCCAGATGGGCGTTGTCGGGGAGCTGTTTTTT
TRBD2	-	TRBV2	TRBJ2-1	CASMSRGGNEQFF	TGTGCCAGCATGAGCCGGGGGGGCAATGAGCAGTTCTTC
TRBD1	-	TRBV18	TRBJ2-7	CASSPRDRSRYEQYF	TGTGCCAGCTCACCCCGGGACAGGTCACGCTACGAGCAGTACTTC
-	few	TRBV5-6	TRBJ1-6	CASSLASSYNSPLHF	TGTGCCAGCAGCTTGGCGAGCTCCTATAATTCACCCCTCCACTTT
TRBD2	-	TRBV7-9	TRBJ2-1	CASSVGLAGANEQFF	TGTGCCAGCAGCGTGGGACTAGCGGGAGCCAATGAGCAGTTCTTC
TRBD1	-	TRBV5-1	TRBJ2-7	CASSISGTVHEQYF	TGCGCCAGCAGCATATCCGGGACAGTCCACGAGCAGTACTTC
-	-	TRBV6-5	TRBJ2-1	CASSPSGGAYNEQFF	TGTGCCAGCAGCCCATCTGGAGGGGCTTACAATGAGCAGTTCTTC
TRBD2	-	TRBV6-5	TRBJ2-7	CASSYGGGRIHEQYF	TGTGCCAGCAGTTACGGGGGCGGGAGGATTCACGAGCAGTACTTC
-	-	TRBV7-6	TRBJ2-2	CASSLGSTYTGELFF	TGTGCCAGCAGCTTAGGAAGTACTTACACCGGGGAGCTGTTTTTT
TRBD2	-	TRBV5-4	TRBJ2-5	CASSEWGLAGGSQETQYF	TGTGCCAGCAGCGAGTGGGGACTAGCGGGAGGTTCACAAGAGACCCAGTACTTC
-	-	TRBV5-5	TRBJ2-3	CASSLGRQDRDTQYF	TGTGCCAGCAGCTTAGGCAGACAGGACAGAGATACGCAGTATTTT
-	-	TRBV4-1	TRBJ1-3	CASSPNTNTIYF	TGCGCCAGCAGTCCTAATACCAACACCATATATTTT
-	-	TRBV12-3/TRBV12-4	TRBJ1-2	CASSYGTNYGYTF	TGTGCCAGCAGTTACGGGACAAACTATGGCTACACCTTC